This entry lists 14 T cell receptor beta chains sequenced from one sample in a study of low-dose radiotherapy and immunotherapy resistance in tumors. As for time point: after trial treatment. Treatment defined: LDRT plus nivolumab, ipilimumab, low-dose cyclophosphamide and aspirin (RACIN trial). First-strand cDNA used TRAV- and TRBV-specific primers, covering alpha and beta chains. TCRs were amplified for roughly 20 PCR cycles with a constant-region primer and V-primer adapter. TCRdb analysed the reads with MiXCR anew, one entry per CDR3 protein. The sample holds about 44,000 distinct CDR3 sequences, 20% to 30% seen once. The material sequenced was PBMCs, taken after low-dose radiotherapy plus immunotherapy. These receptors were obtained from a male donor with prostate cancer.

This clonotype was found many times. The CDR3 loop is CASSPQAGLAYGYTF. The DNA of the CDR3 is TGTGCCAGCAGCCCACAGGCGGGGTTGGCCTATGGCTACACCTTC. This sequence joins TRBV5-5 and TRBJ1-2, with a tentative D call TRBD1 (5 bases). The CDR3 has 15 amino acids. Deletions cut 4 bases from V and 4 bases from J, with 17 bases between. Looked up from germline, CDR1 is SGHKS and CDR2 is YYEKEE (reference sequence).

Note on this clonotype: A read error may be the cause here, since a much bigger clone is one base away. This chain uses TRBV2 with TRBJ2-2; possible D gene TRBD2, 5 bases. The CDR3 covers 14 residues. The germline gives CDR1 SNHLY, CDR2 FYNNEI. The CDR3 DNA is TGTGCCAGCAGTGTTAGGGAGAGCACCGGGGAGATGTTTTTT. This translates into CASSVRESTGEMFF. The full variable domain, with the rest looked up from reference TRBV2 and TRBJ2-2, is EPEVTQTPSHQVTQMGQEVILRCVPISNHLYFYWYRQILGQKVEFLVSFYNNEISEKSEIFDDQFSVERPDGSNFTLKIRSTKLEDSAMYFCASSVRESTGEMFFGEGSRLTVL.

This clonotype was recorded at least ten times. The CDR3 DNA is TGCGCCAGCAGCCCTAATTTACTAGCGAATGAGCAGTACTTC. It translates to CASSPNLLANEQYF. This rearrangement joins TRBV4-1 to TRBJ2-7; 7 nucleotides agree with TRBD2. Germline CDR1 is MGHRA and CDR2 is YSYEKL. With 4 bases clipped from V and 7 bases from J, the junction kept 10 bases outside the gene matches. This CDR3 has 14 residues.

This clonotype was detected many times. The V call is TRBV28, the J call TRBJ2-1; D ambiguous. Per the germline V gene, CDR1 is MDHEN and CDR2 is SYDVKM. The CDR3 extends over 15 amino acids. V was cut by 3 bases and J by 1 base, with 10 bases left in between. The CDR3 reads CASSFRPGSYNEQFF. In DNA, the CDR3 is TGTGCCAGCAGTTTCCGGCCAGGTTCCTACAATGAGCAGTTCTTC.

Notes on this clonotype: It differs at one base from a far larger clone, so likely a read error. The chain joins TRBV6-6 to TRBJ1-5, with a tentative D call TRBD1 (6 bases). The V and J ends lost 10 bases and 7 bases respectively, with 17 bases between them. The CDR3 runs 13 residues. Germline V CDR1 and CDR2: MNHNY, SVGAGI (reference sequence). CDR3 residues: CANSTSQGQPQHF. The CDR3 nucleotides are TGTGCCAACAGCACCTCACAGGGACAGCCCCAGCATTTT.

This clonotype is a singleton in its sample. A far larger clone lies a single base away; this is likely a read error. This sequence joins TRBV28 and TRBJ2-3, with TRBD2 matching 12 bases. CDR3 length equals 15 residues. The germline CDR1 and CDR2 sequences are MDHEN and SYDVKM. CDR3 nucleotides: TGTGGCAGCAGTTTATGGACTAGCGGGGAGGATACGCAGTATTTT. Its protein is CGSSLWTSGEDTQYF.

This clonotype was counted between two and nine times. The chain joins TRBV18 to TRBJ2-1, with 8 bases lining up with TRBD2. V was clipped by 6 bases and J by 4 bases; unmatched bases: 8. Germline V gene lookup returns CDR1 KGHSH and CDR2 LQKENI. The CDR3 runs to 15 residues. In DNA, the CDR3 is TGTGCCAGCTCCCTGGGTAGCGGGGCTTACAATGAGCAGTTCTTC. Amino acid sequence: CASSLGSGAYNEQFF.

The V call is TRBV4-2, the J call TRBJ2-1, with 7 positions matching TRBD1. The CDR3 length is 16 residues. Germline V lookup: CDR1 LGHNA, CDR2 YNFKEQ. V trimming: 3 bases; J trimming: 0 bases; junction bases outside the gene matches: 5. The CDR3 DNA reads as TGTGCCAGCAGCCAGACAGGGCTTCTCTCCTACAATGAGCAGTTCTTC. Translation gives CASSQTGLLSYNEQFF.

At least ten counts were recorded for this clonotype. This chain connects TRBV6-2 or TRBV6-3 to TRBJ2-6, with 7 bases lining up with TRBD1. J was trimmed by 2 bases and V by 6 bases; bases with no gene match: 16. Germline-derived CDR1 and CDR2 are MNHEY and SVGEGT. This CDR3 is 19 amino acids long. The chain's CDR3 is CASSYPRQGSVAGANVLTF. The CDR3 bases are TGTGCCAGCAGCTACCCTAGACAGGGTTCCGTCGCTGGGGCCAACGTCCTGACTTTC.

The chain carries TRBV28 and TRBJ2-3; possibly TRBD2 for D (6 bases). This CDR3 contains 20 residues. V was cut by 4 bases and J by 1 base, with 27 bases left in between. Germline CDR1 reads MDHEN; CDR2 reads SYDVKM. In DNA form, the CDR3 reads TGTGCCAGCAGTTACCCCCGGCTCCTAGCGCTGGTTGGAGGCACAGATACGCAGTATTTT. Protein: CASSYPRLLALVGGTDTQYF.

In its sample, this clonotype was seen many times. The rearrangement joins TRBV29-1 to TRBJ1-1, with a weak D call TRBD1 (5 bases). Germline V lookup: CDR1 SQVTM, CDR2 ANQGSEA. This CDR3 is 10 amino acids long. Trimming removed 6 bases at V and 5 bases at J, with 7 bases between. The CDR3: CSVGETEAFF. The CDR3 bases are TGCAGCGTGGGGGAAACTGAAGCTTTCTTT. The whole variable domain, remainder taken from reference TRBV29-1 and TRBJ1-1, is SAVISQKPSRDICQRGTSLTIQCQVDSQVTMMFWYRQQPGQSLTLIATANQGSEATYESGFVIDKFPISRPNLTFSTLTVSNMSPEDSSIYLCSVGETEAFFGQGTRLTVV.

This clonotype was found many times. The chain has TRBV7-2 and TRBJ1-5; D is perhaps TRBD1 (6 bases). Germline loops: CDR1 SGHTA, CDR2 FQGNSA. The CDR3 covers 15 residues. Trimming removed 5 bases at V and 0 bases at J, with 11 bases between. This CDR3 is CASSLDSNSNQPQHF. CDR3 DNA sequence: TGTGCCAGCAGCCTGGACAGCAATAGCAATCAGCCCCAGCATTTT.

This clonotype came up many times. The J gene is TRBJ2-3, the V gene TRBV27, with 10 bases that match TRBD1. This CDR3 is built from 17 residues. V lost 7 bases, J lost 4 bases, and 14 bases stayed unmatched. Germline V lookup: CDR1 MNHEY, CDR2 SMNVEV (reference sequence). The DNA of the CDR3 is TGTGCCAGCACTACCTCACTCCCGGGACAGGGGTCAGATACGCAGTATTTT. Translation gives CASTTSLPGQGSDTQYF.

This clonotype has a count of ten or more. V is TRBV5-6 and J is TRBJ2-7; 8 positions match TRBD1. The CDR3 runs to 13 residues. Per the germline V gene, CDR1 is SGHDT and CDR2 is YYEEEE. The J segment lost 6 bases and the V segment lost 4 bases, leaving 6 bases of the junction unmatched. CDR3 in DNA: TGTGCCAGCAGCCCCGACAGGGGACGCGAGCAGTACTTC. It yields the protein CASSPDRGREQYF.